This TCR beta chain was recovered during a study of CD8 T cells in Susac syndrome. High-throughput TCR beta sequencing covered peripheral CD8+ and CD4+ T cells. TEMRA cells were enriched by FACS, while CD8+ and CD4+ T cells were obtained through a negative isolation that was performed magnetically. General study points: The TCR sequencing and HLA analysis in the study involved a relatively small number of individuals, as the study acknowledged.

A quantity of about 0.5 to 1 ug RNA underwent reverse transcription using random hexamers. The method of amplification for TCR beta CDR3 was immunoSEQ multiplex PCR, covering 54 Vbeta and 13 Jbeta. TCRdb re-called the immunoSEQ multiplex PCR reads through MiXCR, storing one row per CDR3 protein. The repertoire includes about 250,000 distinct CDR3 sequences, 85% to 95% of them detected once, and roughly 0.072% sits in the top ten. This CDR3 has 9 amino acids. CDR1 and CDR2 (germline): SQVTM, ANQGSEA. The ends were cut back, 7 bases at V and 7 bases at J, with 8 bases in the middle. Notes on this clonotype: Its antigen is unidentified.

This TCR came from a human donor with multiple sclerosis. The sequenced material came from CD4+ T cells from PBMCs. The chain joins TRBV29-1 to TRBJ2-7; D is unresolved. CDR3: CSEGGEQYF. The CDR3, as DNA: TGCAGCGAGGGTGGGGAGCAGTACTTC.